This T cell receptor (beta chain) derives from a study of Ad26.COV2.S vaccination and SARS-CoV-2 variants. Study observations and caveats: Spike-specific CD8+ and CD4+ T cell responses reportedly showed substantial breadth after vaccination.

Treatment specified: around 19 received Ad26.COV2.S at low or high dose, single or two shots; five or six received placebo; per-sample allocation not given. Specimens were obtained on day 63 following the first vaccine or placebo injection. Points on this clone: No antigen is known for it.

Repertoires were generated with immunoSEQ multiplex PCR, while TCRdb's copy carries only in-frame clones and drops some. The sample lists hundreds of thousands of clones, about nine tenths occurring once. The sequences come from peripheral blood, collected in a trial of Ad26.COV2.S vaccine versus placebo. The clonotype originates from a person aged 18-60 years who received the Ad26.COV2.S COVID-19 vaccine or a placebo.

CDR3 coding DNA: TGTGCCTGGAGTCGCGGGACAGGGGGAGGGAAGACCCAGTACTTC. Translating gives CAWSRGTGGGKTQYF. The chain carries TRBV30 and TRBJ2-5; 11 nucleotides line up with TRBD1. Germline values: CDR1 GTSNPN, CDR2 SVGIG (reference sequence). The CDR3 is 15 residues long. Trimming at V came to 2 bases and at J to 6 bases, leaving 8 bases not matched to a gene.